A selection of T cell receptor beta chains follows, all from one sample in a study of long-term antiretroviral therapy in people with HIV. Profiling relied on immunoSEQ multiplex PCR, and the TCRdb table lists in-frame clones only, not all of them. In the table there are tens of thousands of clones, 85% to 90% of which are singletons. Sample: unsorted PBMCs, taken 2.3 years after starting antiretroviral therapy. All receptors come from a man aged 60 to 75 with HIV. The CDR3 runs from the conserved cysteine through the conserved F or W. D genes are given only for firm matches. Expanded clones get a size class; other rows say once, few or many, or leave the size out.

size	V	D	J	DNA	CDR3
NA	TRBV28	NA	TRBJ2-1	TGTGCCAGCACCGGGCCCGGGGGGCCCCGCAATGAGCAGTTCTTC	CASTGPGGPRNEQFF
NA	TRBV4-1	NA	TRBJ2-2	TGCGCCAGCAGCCAAGTAGGCAGGCCCACCGGGGAGCTGTTTTTT	CASSQVGRPTGELFF
NA	TRBV5-1	NA	TRBJ2-3	TGCGCCAGCAGGGCATTAACAGGGTCCACAGATACGCAGTATTTT	CASRALTGSTDTQYF
NA	TRBV18	NA	TRBJ2-7	TGTGCCAGCTCATCGGGACTGATCTACGAGCAGTACTTC	CASSSGLIYEQYF
once	TRBV11-2	NA	TRBJ2-7	TGTGCCAGCAGCCTCGCGTTCGAGCAGTACTTC	CASSLAFEQYF
NA	TRBV5-1	NA	TRBJ1-1	TGCGCCAGCAGCTTGTGGGGGGGAACGAACACTGAAGCTTTCTTT	CASSLWGGTNTEAFF
NA	TRBV7-2	TRBD2	TRBJ2-7	TGTGCCAGCAGCTTAGGAGGGAGCGGGGGCGAGCAGTACTTC	CASSLGGSGGEQYF
once	TRBV6-5	NA	TRBJ1-4	TGTGCCAGCAGCCAAAGGAATGAAAAACTGTTTTTT	CASSQRNEKLFF
NA	TRBV27	TRBD2	TRBJ2-7	TGTGCCAGCAGTTTCGGGAGGGGACGTCTCGAGCAGTACTTC	CASSFGRGRLEQYF
NA	TRBV18	TRBD1	TRBJ2-3	TGTGCCAGCTCACGCCGGACAGGGATGGGAATTTTAGGAGATACGCAGTATTTT	CASSRRTGMGILGDTQYF
NA	TRBV2	NA	TRBJ1-1	TGTGCCAGCGAAGAGAATTCGAACACTGAAGCTTTCTTT	CASEENSNTEAFF
few	TRBV7-9	NA	TRBJ1-5	TGTGCCAGCAGCTTTACGGCCAGGGGTGGTCAGCCCCAGCATTTT	CASSFTARGGQPQHF
NA	TRBV27	NA	TRBJ2-7	TGTGCCAGCAGTTATGAGCACAACTCCTACGAGCAGTACTTC	CASSYEHNSYEQYF
few	TRBV5-4	NA	TRBJ1-1	TGTGCCAGCAGCTCCTCCGGTGGGGGGCTTACTGAAGCTTTCTTT	CASSSSGGGLTEAFF
once	TRBV7-2	NA	TRBJ2-3	TGTGCCAGCAGCTTAGCGGGGGCGGGCCGCAGGGTCACGCAGTATTTT	CASSLAGAGRRVTQYF
NA	TRBV9	TRBD2	TRBJ2-5	TGTGCCAGCAGCGTAGATCCTAGCGGGAGGAAAGAGACCCAGTACTTC	CASSVDPSGRKETQYF
NA	TRBV27	NA	TRBJ2-2	TGTGCCAGCAGTTTATTGCGGGACACCGGGGAGCTGTTTTTT	CASSLLRDTGELFF
NA	TRBV18	NA	TRBJ2-1	TGTGCCAGCTCACAATCTCGATCTAACTACAATGAGCAGTTCTTC	CASSQSRSNYNEQFF
NA	TRBV5-4	NA	TRBJ1-1	TGTGCCAGCAGTCCCGACAGCTCCTTTGAAGCTTTCTTT	CASSPDSSFEAFF
NA	TRBV28	NA	TRBJ2-7	TGTGCCAGCAGCTCTTGGGCCGAGCAGTACTTC	CASSSWAEQYF
NA	TRBV7-2	TRBD2	TRBJ2-1	TGTGCCAGCAGACGTCTAGCGGGGGGAAGTGAGCAGTTCTTC	CASRRLAGGSEQFF
NA	TRBV5-6	NA	TRBJ2-4	TGTGCCAGCAGCTTGGCGTGGTTCCAGGCAGAGGAGTACTTC	CASSLAWFQAEEYF
NA	TRBV6-5	TRBD2	TRBJ2-1	TGTGCCAGCACGCCAGGGCTAGCGGGAGGCCATGAGCAGTTCTTC	CASTPGLAGGHEQFF
NA	TRBV5-1	NA	TRBJ2-2	TGCGCCAGCAGTTTAGGGACGAACACCGGGGAGCTGTTTTTT	CASSLGTNTGELFF
NA	TRBV9	NA	TRBJ2-3	TGTGCCAGCAGCGCCGCGGTAACAGATACGCAGTATTTT	CASSAAVTDTQYF
NA	TRBV30	NA	TRBJ1-1	TGTGCCTGGAGTGTAACGAGCCGAAGAGCTTTCTTT	CAWSVTSRRAFF
NA	TRBV7-2	NA	TRBJ1-3	TGTGCCAGCAGCCCCCGACAGTCTGGAAACACCATATATTTT	CASSPRQSGNTIYF
NA	TRBV23-1	NA	TRBJ1-1	TGCGCCAGCAGTCAAATCAGGGGCACAACTGAAGCTTTCTTT	CASSQIRGTTEAFF
NA	TRBV18	NA	TRBJ1-2	TGTGCCAGCTCACCATACGGGGAGGGCGGCTATGGCTACACCTTC	CASSPYGEGGYGYTF